The sequence of this T cell receptor (beta chain) was determined in a study of T-cell memory formation after mild COVID-19. Whole-study findings and limits: Detection of some responders pre-infection suggested pre-existing cross-reactive memory T cells participated.

Germline V gene sequence: CDR1 SGHRS, CDR2 YFSETQ. The V gene end was trimmed by 1 base and the J gene end by 0 bases; junction bases not matched to a gene: 7. This CDR3 is 17 amino acids long. There are many counts of this clonotype. What it binds is not known. MiXCR was run by TCRdb on the 5' RACE reads, yielding one entry per CDR3 protein. Among roughly 450,000 distinct CDR3 sequences listed, 15% to 20% were seen once. Specimen: PBMCs or a T cell subset sorted from them (not recorded which). This clonotype was sampled from an adult woman who had mild COVID-19 (a few samples of this study predate the infection). Cell type and time point are not known. The rearrangement links TRBV5-1 to TRBJ2-1; TRBD2 aligns across 7 bases. The CDR3 region has the DNA TGCGCCAGCAGCTTGCTGATTGGCGGGAGCTCCTACAATGAGCAGTTCTTC. Residues: CASSLLIGGSSYNEQFF.